A single sample is the source of the 21 T cell receptor beta chains below, sequenced in a study of blood T cell repertoires in COVID-19 (dated by TCRdb to the early 2020s). Library creation used the immunoSEQ multiplex PCR assay. TCRdb mirrors the immuneACCESS table, restricted to in-frame sequences. Some clones are absent from its copies; in checked studies, under half trace to an unresolved V gene, and the reason for the others is unknown. For this sample the table gives over 50,000 clones, of which 80% to 90% were detected only once. The ten largest clones take up approximately 7% of the sample. Source material: peripheral blood. The receptors here all came from a man aged 60 to 69 with acute or convalescent COVID-19.

The chain has TRBV6-5 and TRBJ1-6, with D hard to call. Trimming left V 8 bases short and J 7 bases short, with 18 bases between. Per germline, CDR1 MNHEY and CDR2 SVGAGI. The CDR3 loop spans 15 amino acids. The DNA for the CDR3 is TGTGCCAGCTTAACCCCGGGAGGGCCCAATTCACCCCTCCACTTT. Translated: CASLTPGGPNSPLHF.

The chain joins TRBV5-6 to TRBJ1-6; possibly TRBD1 for D (5 bases). This CDR3 has 17 amino acids. Between the trimmed V and J ends, which lost 2 bases and 4 bases, there was a span of 16 bases. Germline assignment: CDR1 SGHDT and CDR2 YYEEEE. CDR3 coding DNA: TGTGCCAGCAGCTTTCTCGTACTGGGGCAGTATAATTCACCCCTCCACTTT. It encodes CASSFLVLGQYNSPLHF.

The rearrangement joins TRBV2 to TRBJ1-5; possible D gene TRBD1, 5 bases. The CDR3 runs to 13 residues. Trimming removed 7 bases from V and 1 base from J, with 8 bases in between. Germline V gene data show CDR1 as SNHLY and CDR2 as FYNNEI. The CDR3 sequence is CASKGVSNQPQHF. For the CDR3, the DNA is TGTGCCAGCAAAGGGGTCAGCAATCAGCCCCAGCATTTT. Full variable domain (remainder filled in from reference TRBV2 and TRBJ1-5): EPEVTQTPSHQVTQMGQEVILRCVPISNHLYFYWYRQILGQKVEFLVSFYNNEISEKSEIFDDQFSVERPDGSNFTLKIRSTKLEDSAMYFCASKGVSNQPQHFGDGTRLSIL.

The chain couples TRBV29-1 to TRBJ2-5, with 7 nucleotides matching TRBD2. Germline lookup yields CDR1 SQVTM and CDR2 ANQGSEA. The CDR3 contains 12 residues. The trim removed 8 bases at V and 7 bases at J, leaving 10 bases unmatched. As DNA, the CDR3 is TGCAGCATCGGGACCCAGCGGGGGACCCAGTACTTC. As protein: CSIGTQRGTQYF.

The rearrangement links TRBV7-2 to TRBJ1-4, with no clear D. Trimming took 4 bases from V and 0 from J, leaving 12 bases between them. Per the germline V gene, CDR1 is SGHTA and CDR2 is FQGNSA. The CDR3 runs to 16 residues. The CDR3 nucleotides read TGTGCCAGCAGCTCTGTACTCCGGTCAACTAATGAAAAACTGTTTTTT. Protein product: CASSSVLRSTNEKLFF.

The chain carries TRBV9 and TRBJ2-1; the D gene is possibly TRBD2 (5 bases). The CDR3 runs 16 residues. Trimming took off 1 base at V and 0 bases at J, with 11 bases between the two ends. Germline V lookup: CDR1 SGDLS, CDR2 YYNGEE. CDR3 sequence reads: CASSVSGVSSYNEQFF. The CDR3 coding sequence is TGTGCCAGCAGCGTATCCGGGGTGAGCTCCTACAATGAGCAGTTCTTC. The whole variable domain, remainder taken from reference TRBV9 and TRBJ2-1, is DSGVTQTPKHLITATGQRVTLRCSPRSGDLSVYWYQQSLDQGLQFLIQYYNGEERAKGNILERFSAQQFPDLHSELNLSSLELGDSALYFCASSVSGVSSYNEQFFGPGTRLTVL.

The V call is TRBV19, the J call TRBJ1-2; 9 bases align to TRBD1. Germline assignment: CDR1 LNHDA and CDR2 SQIVND (reference sequence). V lost 3 bases, J lost 7 bases, and 6 bases stayed unmatched. CDR3 length: 14 amino acids. The CDR3 DNA sequence: TGTGCCAGTAGTATTGGACAGGGGAGAAGTGGCTACACCTTC. The encoded protein is CASSIGQGRSGYTF.

This chain links TRBV18 with TRBJ2-7; 12 bases are shared with TRBD1. CDR3 length: 15 residues. With 0 bases clipped from V and 4 bases from J, the junction kept 1 base outside the gene matches. Germline values: CDR1 KGHSH, CDR2 LQKENI. The DNA of the CDR3 is TGTGCCAGCTCACCACCGGGACAGGGGGCTTACGAGCAGTACTTC. The encoded protein is CASSPPGQGAYEQYF. The variable domain in full, with the rest retrieved from reference TRBV18 and TRBJ2-7, is NAGVMQNPRHLVRRRGQEARLRCSPMKGHSHVYWYRQLPEEGLKFMVYLQKENIIDESGMPKERFSAEFPKEGPSILRIQQVVRGDSAAYFCASSPPGQGAYEQYFGPGTRLTVT.

The rearrangement links TRBV11-2 to TRBJ1-3; D is possibly TRBD1 (6 bases). Trimming took 5 bases from V and 0 from J, leaving 17 bases between them. Germline loops: CDR1 SGHAT, CDR2 FQNNGV. The CDR3 consists of 17 residues. CDR3: CASSLRTATNSGNTIYF. Here the CDR3 DNA reads TGTGCCAGCAGCCTCCGGACAGCAACGAACTCTGGAAACACCATATATTTT.

This clone was observed once. The CDR3 DNA is TGCAGTGCGCTTAGTCAGGTCTCAGCTTTCTTT. Its translation is CSALSQVSAFF. The V call is TRBV20-1, the J call TRBJ1-1; no clear D gene. CDR1 is DFQATT and CDR2 is SNEGSKA in the germline V gene (reference sequence). The V end lost 6 bases, the J end lost 10 bases, and 15 bases lay between the germline ends. CDR3 length equals 11 residues.

The V and J genes are TRBV30 and TRBJ1-1; tentative D call: TRBD1 (5 bases). Germline V gene sequence: CDR1 GTSNPN, CDR2 SVGIG (reference sequence). CDR3 size: 14 residues. Trimming removed 3 bases at V and 3 bases at J, with 14 bases between. The CDR3 protein is CAWSAAGRDTEAFF. DNA for the CDR3: TGTGCCTGGAGCGCAGCAGGGAGGGACACTGAAGCTTTCTTT.

The J gene is TRBJ1-1, the V gene TRBV3-1 (or the pseudogene TRBV3-2); D unresolved. This CDR3 spans 13 amino acids. V was cut by 2 bases and J by 10 bases, with 14 bases left in between. Germline CDR1 reads LGHDT; CDR2 reads YNNKEL (reference sequence). In DNA, the CDR3 is TGTGCCAGCAGCCAACCCACCTCGGGAGTAGCTTTCTTT. This encodes CASSQPTSGVAFF.

This chain uses TRBV5-1 with TRBJ1-6; D ambiguous. CDR1 is SGHRS, CDR2 YFSETQ, per germline. The CDR3 is 13 amino acids. The V gene lost 4 bases and the J gene lost 7 bases, with 9 bases spanning the gap. CDR3 in amino acids: CASSPRENSPLHF. DNA for the CDR3: TGCGCCAGCAGCCCCCGCGAGAATTCACCCCTCCACTTT.

The chain joins TRBV6-2 or TRBV6-3 to TRBJ1-1, with D perhaps TRBD1 (5 bases). V was pared by 6 bases and J by 6 bases, with 17 bases between. CDR1 and CDR2 (germline): MNHEY, SVGEGT. There are 14 residues in the CDR3. CDR3 DNA sequence: TGTGCCAGCAGCAAAAGGGGCAGGGAAGCTGAAGCTTTCTTT. Protein product: CASSKRGREAEAFF.

The V gene is TRBV5-1, the J gene TRBJ1-3; D gene ambiguous. Germline V CDR1 and CDR2: SGHRS, YFSETQ. The CDR3 runs to 17 residues. Trimming took 3 bases from V and 0 from J, leaving 16 bases between them. CDR3: CASSSFRGGSSGNTIYF. For the CDR3, the DNA is TGCGCCAGCAGCTCGTTCCGAGGAGGAAGCTCTGGAAACACCATATATTTT. The full variable domain, completed using reference TRBV5-1 and TRBJ1-3, is KAGVTQTPRYLIKTRGQQVTLSCSPISGHRSVSWYQQTPGQGLQFLFEYFSETQRNKGNFPGRFSGRQFSNSRSEMNVSTLELGDSALYLCASSSFRGGSSGNTIYFGEGSWLTVV.

The chain links TRBV21-1 to TRBJ1-5; the table's D call TRBD1 went unverified against the DNA. TRBV21-1 is noted as a pseudogene. CDR3 size: 15 residues. The CDR3 DNA reads as TGTGCCAGCAGCACCCACAGGGATAGCAATCAGCCCCAGCATTTT. Amino acids: CASSTHRDSNQPQHF.

The V and J genes are TRBV2 and TRBJ1-5; TRBD1 matches 9 bases. The CDR3 sequence is 14 residues long. Germline trimming cut 5 bases from V and 7 bases from J; bases unmatched to any gene: 6. Germline-derived CDR1 and CDR2 are SNHLY and FYNNEI. CDR3 sequence reads: CASSTGGARQPQHF. CDR3 in DNA: TGTGCCAGCAGTACAGGGGGCGCGAGGCAGCCCCAGCATTTT. The entire variable domain, with the rest obtained from reference TRBV2 and TRBJ1-5, is as follows: EPEVTQTPSHQVTQMGQEVILRCVPISNHLYFYWYRQILGQKVEFLVSFYNNEISEKSEIFDDQFSVERPDGSNFTLKIRSTKLEDSAMYFCASSTGGARQPQHFGDGTRLSIL.

The V call is TRBV5-4, the J call TRBJ2-3; TRBD2 agrees at 16 bases. V shed 5 bases and J 4 bases; nucleotides not matched to a gene: 10. In germline, CDR1 is SGHNT, CDR2 YYREEE (reference sequence). This CDR3 spans 18 amino acids. The CDR3 nucleotides read TGTGCCAGCAGGCATACGGGACTAGCGGGGGGGCCCGCAGATACGCAGTATTTT. This sequence encodes CASRHTGLAGGPADTQYF. The full variable domain, completed using reference TRBV5-4 and TRBJ2-3, is ETGVTQSPTHLIKTRGQQVTLRCSSQSGHNTVSWYQQALGQGPQFIFQYYREEENGRGNFPPRFSGLQFPNYSSELNVNALELDDSALYLCASRHTGLAGGPADTQYFGPGTRLTVL.

In its sample, this clone was seen once. The V gene is TRBV9, the J gene TRBJ2-1; the match to TRBD1 covers 9 bases. From germline, CDR1 is SGDLS and CDR2 YYNGEE. This CDR3 has 15 amino acids. V shed 1 base and J 2 bases; nucleotides not matched to a gene: 1. The CDR3 DNA is TGTGCCAGCAGCGTAAGGACAGGGGCCTACAATGAGCAGTTCTTC. Translated, it gives CASSVRTGAYNEQFF.

This chain uses TRBV4-2 with TRBJ2-5; TRBD1 matches 9 bases. Losses at the gene ends were 2 bases for V and 3 bases for J; bases not matched to a gene: 1. The length of the CDR3 is 14 residues. Germline CDR1 LGHNA, CDR2 YNFKEQ. The CDR3 spells CASSQRTGEETQYF. Here the CDR3 DNA reads TGTGCCAGCAGCCAACGGACAGGGGAAGAGACCCAGTACTTC.

The rearrangement joins TRBV18 to TRBJ2-3, with TRBD1 identical over 7 bases. Germline trimming cut 6 bases from V and 5 bases from J; bases unmatched to any gene: 8. Germline loops: CDR1 KGHSH, CDR2 LQKENI. CDR3 length: 14 residues. This CDR3 is CASSQNRGRDTQYF. The DNA for the CDR3 is TGTGCCAGCTCCCAAAACAGGGGCAGAGATACGCAGTATTTT.